The sequence of this T cell receptor (beta chain) was determined in a study of post-analysis software for immune sequencing data. Study summary: Progressive-relapsing, secondary progressive and relapsing-remitting multiple sclerosis were among the disease courses included. General study findings and limits: Samples from one preparation batch, clustered by F measure, grouped strongly together. In multiple sclerosis, normalized Chao1 diversity was significantly below that of controls. Four to six TRBV segments were more frequent in patients than controls; TRBV5-6, TRBV5-1 and TRBV20-1 belonged to this group.

Notes on this clonotype: Antigen: not known.

The CDR3 length is 16 residues. Germline V gene lookup returns CDR1 KGHDR and CDR2 SFDVKD. The trim removed 2 bases at V and 4 bases at J, leaving 3 bases unmatched. Prepared TCR beta cDNA libraries contained unique molecular identifiers. TCRdb re-derived calls from the PCR reads in MiXCR, one entry per CDR3 protein. The sample holds about 540,000 distinct CDR3 sequences, around 36% seen once. The chain is built from TRBV24-1 and TRBJ2-1, with 11 positions matching TRBD2. The specimen was blood. This receptor was taken from a girl aged 2 to 17 with multiple sclerosis. The CDR3 DNA follows: TGTGCCACCAGTGATTCAGGGACTAGCGGATACAATGAGCAGTTCTTC. Protein product: CATSDSGTSGYNEQFF.